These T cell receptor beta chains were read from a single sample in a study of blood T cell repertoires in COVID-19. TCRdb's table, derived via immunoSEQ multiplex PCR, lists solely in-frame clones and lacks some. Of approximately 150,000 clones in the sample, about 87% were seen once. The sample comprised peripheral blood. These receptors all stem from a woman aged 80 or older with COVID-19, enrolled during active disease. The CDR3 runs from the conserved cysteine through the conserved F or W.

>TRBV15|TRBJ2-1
CATSSLAGGGIPFF
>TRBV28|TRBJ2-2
CASSGDTGELFF
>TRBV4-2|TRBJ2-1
CASSQGAGGQSEQFF
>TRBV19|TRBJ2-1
CASSIFHGNEQFF
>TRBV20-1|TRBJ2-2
CSARYMGELFF
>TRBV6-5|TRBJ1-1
CASNKDRLNTEAFF
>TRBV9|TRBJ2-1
CASSVVTGAYNEQFF
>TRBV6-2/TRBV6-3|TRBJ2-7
CASSDNRDFHF
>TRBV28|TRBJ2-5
CASSRQLQETQYF
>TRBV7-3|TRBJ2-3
CASSQGTHDTQYF
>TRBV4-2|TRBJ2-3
CASSQGLGEGDTQYF
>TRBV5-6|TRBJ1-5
CASSRNRDRFNNQPQHF
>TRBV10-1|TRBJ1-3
CASTWSFFSGNTIYF
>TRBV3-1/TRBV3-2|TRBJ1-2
CASSQGIEGEYGYTF
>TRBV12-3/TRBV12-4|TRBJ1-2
CASSKLNYGYTF